Listed here is a single T cell receptor beta chain. The entry originates in a study of beta chain features in type 1 diabetes. The CDR3 runs 15 residues. The V and J ends lost 4 bases and 0 bases respectively, with 10 bases between them. Germline V lookup: CDR1 MNHEY, CDR2 SVGAGI. cDNA synthesis used the whole RNA isolate, giving expressed TCRB sequences. Read counts averaged around 3.9 million for samples of naive, central memory and regulatory T cells. Method: immunoSEQ multiplex PCR; TCRdb's copy keeps in-frame clones and lacks some. The sample consists of 600,000 to 650,000 clones, less than 20% of them appearing once.

The sequencing sample was made of naive CD4+ T cells from blood. This clonotype was sampled from a man aged 18 to 30 in good health. The chain employs TRBV6-5 and TRBJ2-1; TRBD1 is a possible D gene (5 bases). The CDR3 sequence is CASSSLGASYNEQFF. The DNA of the CDR3 is TGTGCCAGCAGTTCCCTAGGGGCCTCCTACAATGAGCAGTTCTTC.